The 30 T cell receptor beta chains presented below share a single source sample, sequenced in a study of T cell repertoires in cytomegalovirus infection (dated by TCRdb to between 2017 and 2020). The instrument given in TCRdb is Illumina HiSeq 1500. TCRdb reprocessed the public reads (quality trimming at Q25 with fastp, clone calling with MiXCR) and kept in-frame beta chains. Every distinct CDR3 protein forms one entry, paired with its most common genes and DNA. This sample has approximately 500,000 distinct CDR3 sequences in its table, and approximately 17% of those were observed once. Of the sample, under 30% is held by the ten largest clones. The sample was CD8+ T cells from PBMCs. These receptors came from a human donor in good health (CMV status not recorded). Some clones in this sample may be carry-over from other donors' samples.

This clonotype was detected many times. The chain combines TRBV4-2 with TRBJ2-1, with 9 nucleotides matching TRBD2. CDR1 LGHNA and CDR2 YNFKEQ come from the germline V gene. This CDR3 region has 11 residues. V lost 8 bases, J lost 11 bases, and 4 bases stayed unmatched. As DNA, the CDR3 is TGTGCCAGCTCGGCGGGAGGGAAGCAGTTCTTC. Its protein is CASSAGGKQFF.

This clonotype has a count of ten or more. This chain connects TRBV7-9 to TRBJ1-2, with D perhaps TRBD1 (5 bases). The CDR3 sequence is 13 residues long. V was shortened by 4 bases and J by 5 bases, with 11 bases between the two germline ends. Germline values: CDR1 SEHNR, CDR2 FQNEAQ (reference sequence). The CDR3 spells CASSSGLGYGYTF. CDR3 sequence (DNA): TGTGCCAGCAGCTCAGGGTTGGGGTATGGCTACACCTTC.

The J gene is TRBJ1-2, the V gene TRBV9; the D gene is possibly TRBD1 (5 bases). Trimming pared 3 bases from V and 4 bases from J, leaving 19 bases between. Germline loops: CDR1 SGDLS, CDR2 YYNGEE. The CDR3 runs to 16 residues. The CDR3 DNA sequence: TGTGCCAGCAGCGCGGACGGGACCGGGGATGGCTATGGCTACACCTTC. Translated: CASSADGTGDGYGYTF.

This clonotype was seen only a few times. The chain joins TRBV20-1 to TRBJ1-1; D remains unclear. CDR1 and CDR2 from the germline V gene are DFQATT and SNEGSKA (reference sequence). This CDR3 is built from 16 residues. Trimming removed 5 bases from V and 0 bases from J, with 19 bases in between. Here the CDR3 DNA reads TGCAGTGCTCAAGACGGCACCGGGGTAGTGAACACTGAAGCTTTCTTT. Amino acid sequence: CSAQDGTGVVNTEAFF.

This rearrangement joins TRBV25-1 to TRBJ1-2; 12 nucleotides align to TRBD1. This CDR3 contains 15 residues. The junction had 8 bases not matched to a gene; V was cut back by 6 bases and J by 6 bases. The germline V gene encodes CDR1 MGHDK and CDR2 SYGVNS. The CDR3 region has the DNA TGTGCCAGCAGAGCCGGGACAGGGGGCGCAGATGGCTACACCTTC. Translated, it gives CASRAGTGGADGYTF.

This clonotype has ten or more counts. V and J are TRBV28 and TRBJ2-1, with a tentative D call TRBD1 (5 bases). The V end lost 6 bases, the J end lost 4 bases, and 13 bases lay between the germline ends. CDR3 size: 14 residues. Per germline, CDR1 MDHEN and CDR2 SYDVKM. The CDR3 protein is CASRHLTEYNEQFF. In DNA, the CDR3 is TGTGCCAGCAGACACCTGACAGAATACAATGAGCAGTTCTTC.

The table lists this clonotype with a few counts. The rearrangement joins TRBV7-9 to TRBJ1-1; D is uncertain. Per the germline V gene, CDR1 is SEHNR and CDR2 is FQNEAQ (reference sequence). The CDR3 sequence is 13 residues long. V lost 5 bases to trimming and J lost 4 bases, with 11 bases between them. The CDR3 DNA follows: TGTGCCAGCAGCCCCTGGCTGTTCACTGAAGCTTTCTTT. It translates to CASSPWLFTEAFF.

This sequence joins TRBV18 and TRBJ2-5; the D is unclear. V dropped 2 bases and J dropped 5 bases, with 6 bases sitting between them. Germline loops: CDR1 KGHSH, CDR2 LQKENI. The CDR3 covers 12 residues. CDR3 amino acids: CASSPMGETQYF. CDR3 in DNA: TGTGCCAGCTCACCAATGGGGGAGACCCAGTACTTC.

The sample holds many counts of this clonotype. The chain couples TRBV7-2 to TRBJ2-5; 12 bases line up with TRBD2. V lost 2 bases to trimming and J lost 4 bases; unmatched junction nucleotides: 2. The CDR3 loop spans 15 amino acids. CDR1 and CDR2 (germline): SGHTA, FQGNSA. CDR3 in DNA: TGTGCCAGCAGCTTAACTAGCGGGAGGAGAGAGACCCAGTACTTC. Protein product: CASSLTSGRRETQYF.

This CDR3 reads CASSSERGGLSGANVLTF. In nucleotides, the CDR3 is TGTGCCAGCAGCTCCGAGCGGGGGGGACTAAGTGGGGCCAACGTCCTGACTTTC. The genes are TRBV13 and TRBJ2-6, with TRBD2 identical over 10 bases. Germline CDR1 is PRHDT and CDR2 is FYEKMQ (reference sequence). The J segment lost 3 bases and the V segment lost 4 bases, leaving 9 bases of the junction unmatched. This CDR3 region has 18 residues.

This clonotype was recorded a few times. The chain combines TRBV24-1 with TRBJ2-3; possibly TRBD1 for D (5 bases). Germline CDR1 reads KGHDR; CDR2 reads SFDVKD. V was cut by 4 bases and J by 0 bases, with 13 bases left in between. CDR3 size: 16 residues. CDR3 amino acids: CATSEDETVSTDTQYF. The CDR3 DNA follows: TGTGCCACCAGTGAAGATGAGACAGTTAGCACAGATACGCAGTATTTT.

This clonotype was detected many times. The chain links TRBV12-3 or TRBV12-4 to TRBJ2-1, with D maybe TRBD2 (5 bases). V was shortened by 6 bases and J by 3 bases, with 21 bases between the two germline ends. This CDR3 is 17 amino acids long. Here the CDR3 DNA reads TGTGCCAGCAGCCACCCGGTGGATAGCGTGAACTACAATGAGCAGTTCTTC. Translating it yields CASSHPVDSVNYNEQFF.

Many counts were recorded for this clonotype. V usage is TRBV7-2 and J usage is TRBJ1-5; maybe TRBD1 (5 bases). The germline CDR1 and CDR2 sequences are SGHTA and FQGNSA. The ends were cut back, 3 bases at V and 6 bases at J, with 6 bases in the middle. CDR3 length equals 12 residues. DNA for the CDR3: TGTGCCAGCAGCTTTCAGGGTCAGCCCCAGCATTTT. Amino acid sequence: CASSFQGQPQHF.

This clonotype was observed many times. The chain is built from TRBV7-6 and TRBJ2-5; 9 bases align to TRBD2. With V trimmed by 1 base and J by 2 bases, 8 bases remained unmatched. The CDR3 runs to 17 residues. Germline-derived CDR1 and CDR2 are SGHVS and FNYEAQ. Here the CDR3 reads CASSLVRRGGPQETQYF. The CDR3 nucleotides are TGTGCCAGCAGCTTAGTCCGGCGGGGGGGCCCGCAAGAGACCCAGTACTTC.

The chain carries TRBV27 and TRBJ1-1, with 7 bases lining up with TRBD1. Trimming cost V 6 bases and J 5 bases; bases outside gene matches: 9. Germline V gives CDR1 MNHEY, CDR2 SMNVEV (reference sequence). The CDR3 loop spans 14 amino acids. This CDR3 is CASSPTGPWTEAFF. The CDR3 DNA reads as TGTGCCAGCAGCCCGACAGGGCCGTGGACTGAAGCTTTCTTT.

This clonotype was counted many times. CDR3 loop: CASSTPGTFNEKLFF. The CDR3, as DNA: TGTGCCAGTAGTACCCCCGGGACCTTCAATGAAAAACTGTTTTTT. The chain couples TRBV19 to TRBJ1-4; the D gene is possibly TRBD1 (5 bases). Germline CDR1 LNHDA, CDR2 SQIVND (reference sequence). Between the trimmed V and J ends, which lost 4 bases and 5 bases, there was a span of 14 bases. The CDR3 sequence is 15 residues long.

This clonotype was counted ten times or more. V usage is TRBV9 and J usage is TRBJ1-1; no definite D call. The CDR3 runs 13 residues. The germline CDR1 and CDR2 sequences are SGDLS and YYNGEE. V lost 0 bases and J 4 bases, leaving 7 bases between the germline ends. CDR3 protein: CASSVEWGTEAFF. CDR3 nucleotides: TGTGCCAGCAGCGTAGAATGGGGCACTGAAGCTTTCTTT.

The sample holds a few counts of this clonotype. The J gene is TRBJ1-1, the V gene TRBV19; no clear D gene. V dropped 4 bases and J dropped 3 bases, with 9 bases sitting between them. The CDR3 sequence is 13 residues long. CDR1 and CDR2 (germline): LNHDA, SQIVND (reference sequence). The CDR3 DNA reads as TGTGCCAGTAGTACCCCTCGGGACACTGAAGCTTTCTTT. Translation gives CASSTPRDTEAFF.

CDR3 in DNA: TGTGCCACCCAAGGTGACGGAGTCAAAAACTCCTACAATGAGCAGTTCTTC. Protein: CATQGDGVKNSYNEQFF. The J gene is TRBJ2-1, the V gene TRBV24-1; D gene unclear. This CDR3 has 17 amino acids. The germline gives CDR1 KGHDR, CDR2 SFDVKD. Trimming left V 9 bases short and J 0 bases short, with 20 bases between.

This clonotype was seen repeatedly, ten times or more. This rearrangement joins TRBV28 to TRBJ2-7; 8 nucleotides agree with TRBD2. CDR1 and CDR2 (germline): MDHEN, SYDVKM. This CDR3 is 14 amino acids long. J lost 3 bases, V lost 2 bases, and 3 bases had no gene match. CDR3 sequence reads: CASSLQTSVYEQYF. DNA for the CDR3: TGTGCCAGCAGTTTACAGACTAGCGTCTACGAGCAGTACTTC. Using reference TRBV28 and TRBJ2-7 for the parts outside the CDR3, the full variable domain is DVKVTQSSRYLVKRTGEKVFLECVQDMDHENMFWYRQDPGLGLRLIYFSYDVKMKEKGDIPEGYSVSREKKERFSLILESASTNQTSMYLCASSLQTSVYEQYFGPGTRLTVT.

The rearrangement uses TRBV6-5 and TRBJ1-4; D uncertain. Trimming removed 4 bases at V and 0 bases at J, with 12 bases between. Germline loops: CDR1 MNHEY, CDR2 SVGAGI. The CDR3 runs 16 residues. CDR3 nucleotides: TGTGCCAGCAGTTTTGATGTGCTTTCAACTAATGAAAAACTGTTTTTT. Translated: CASSFDVLSTNEKLFF.

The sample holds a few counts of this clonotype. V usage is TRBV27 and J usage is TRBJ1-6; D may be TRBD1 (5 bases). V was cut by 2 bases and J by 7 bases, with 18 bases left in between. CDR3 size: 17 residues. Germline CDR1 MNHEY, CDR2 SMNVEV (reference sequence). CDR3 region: CASSLRRTGRPNSPLHF. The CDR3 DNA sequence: TGTGCCAGCAGTTTAAGGCGGACGGGGCGCCCGAATTCACCCCTCCACTTT.

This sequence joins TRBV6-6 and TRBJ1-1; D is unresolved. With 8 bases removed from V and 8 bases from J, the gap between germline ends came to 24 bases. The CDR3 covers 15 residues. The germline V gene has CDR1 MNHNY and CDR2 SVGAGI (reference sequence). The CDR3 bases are TGTGCCAGCGAGTCCTCTCAGTTGGGCCAACCCGAAGCTTTCTTT. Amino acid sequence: CASESSQLGQPEAFF.

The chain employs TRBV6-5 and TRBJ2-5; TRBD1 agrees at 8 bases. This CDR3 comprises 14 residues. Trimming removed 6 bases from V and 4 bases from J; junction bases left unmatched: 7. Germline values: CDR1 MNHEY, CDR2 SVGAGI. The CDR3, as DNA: TGTGCCAGCAGGGCCAGGGGGCGTGGAGAGACCCAGTACTTC. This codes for CASRARGRGETQYF.

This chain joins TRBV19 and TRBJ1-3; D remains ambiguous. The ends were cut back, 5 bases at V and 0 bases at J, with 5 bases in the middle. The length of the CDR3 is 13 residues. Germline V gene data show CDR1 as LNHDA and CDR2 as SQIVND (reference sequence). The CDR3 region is CASSFYSGNTIYF. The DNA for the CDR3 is TGTGCCAGTAGTTTTTACTCTGGAAACACCATATATTTT.

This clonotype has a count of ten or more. CDR3 protein: CASSSLLDRDYGYTF. The CDR3 region has the DNA TGTGCCAGCAGCTCTCTTCTCGACAGGGACTATGGCTACACCTTC. V and J are TRBV7-9 and TRBJ1-2; TRBD1 agrees at 7 bases. V gave up 4 bases and J gave up 3 bases; unmatched junction bases: 8. This CDR3 has 15 amino acids. The V gene's germline CDR1 is SEHNR and CDR2 FQNEAQ (reference sequence). Supplemented by reference TRBV7-9 and TRBJ1-2, the full variable domain reads DTGVSQNPRHKITKRGQNVTFRCDPISEHNRLYWYRQTLGQGPEFLTYFQNEAQLEKSRLLSDRFSAERPKGSFSTLEIQRTEQGDSAMYLCASSSLLDRDYGYTFGSGTRLTVV.

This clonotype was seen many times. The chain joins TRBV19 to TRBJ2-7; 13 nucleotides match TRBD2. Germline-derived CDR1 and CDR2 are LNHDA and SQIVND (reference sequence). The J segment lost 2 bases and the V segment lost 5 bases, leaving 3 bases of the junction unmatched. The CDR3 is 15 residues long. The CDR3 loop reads CASSLLAGGPYEQYF. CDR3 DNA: TGTGCCAGTAGTCTACTAGCGGGGGGGCCCTACGAGCAGTACTTC.

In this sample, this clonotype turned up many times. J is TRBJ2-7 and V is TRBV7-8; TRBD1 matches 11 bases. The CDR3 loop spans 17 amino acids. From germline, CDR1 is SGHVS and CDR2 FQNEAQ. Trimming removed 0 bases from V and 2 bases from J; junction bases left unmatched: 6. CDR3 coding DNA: TGTGCCAGCAGCTTAGCCGCGGGGGACAGGGGGACCTACGAGCAGTACTTC. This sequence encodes CASSLAAGDRGTYEQYF.

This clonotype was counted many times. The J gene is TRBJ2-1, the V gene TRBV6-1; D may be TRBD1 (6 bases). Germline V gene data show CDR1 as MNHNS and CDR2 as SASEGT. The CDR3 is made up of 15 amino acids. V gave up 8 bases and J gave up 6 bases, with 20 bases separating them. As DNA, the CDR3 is TGTGCCAGCTCCTCCGGGACAAAGATTGGCAATGAGCAGTTCTTC. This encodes CASSSGTKIGNEQFF.

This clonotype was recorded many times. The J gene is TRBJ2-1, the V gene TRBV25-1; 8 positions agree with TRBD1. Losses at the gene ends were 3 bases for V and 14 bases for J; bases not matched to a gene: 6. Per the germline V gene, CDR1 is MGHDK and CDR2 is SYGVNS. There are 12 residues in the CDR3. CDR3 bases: TGTGCCAGCAGTGACAGGACAGGGCGCGAGTTCTTC. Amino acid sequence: CASSDRTGREFF.